The 17 T cell receptor beta chains reported below all come from one sample, sequenced in a study of blood T cell repertoires in COVID-19. Generated by immunoSEQ multiplex PCR, the TCRdb table keeps only in-frame clones and is missing some. The sample lists 330,000 or so clones, around nine tenths occurring once. Specimen: PBMCs or T cells enriched from blood (not recorded which). These receptors were obtained from a man aged 25 to 40 who had recovered from COVID-19.

The CDR3 sequence is CASSQALNSPLHF. CDR3 coding DNA: TGCGCCAGCAGCCAAGCCCTAAATTCACCCCTCCACTTT. J is TRBJ1-6 and V is TRBV4-1; D gene ambiguous. Per the germline V gene, CDR1 is MGHRA and CDR2 is YSYEKL. Trimming took 1 base from V and 7 from J, leaving 5 bases between them. The CDR3 has 13 residues.

The rearrangement links TRBV12-1 to TRBJ1-5; the D call of TRBD1 is as the table states it, not checked on the DNA. TRBV12-1 corresponds to a pseudogene. The CDR3 length is 13 residues. The CDR3 region is CASSPGQGRRQHF. CDR3 DNA: TGTGCCAGCAGCCCCGGACAGGGAAGGCGCCAGCATTTT.

V is TRBV30 and J is TRBJ2-7; 9 bases line up with TRBD1. Germline loops: CDR1 GTSNPN, CDR2 SVGIG (reference sequence). The junction had 15 bases not matched to a gene; V was cut back by 3 bases and J by 6 bases. There are 16 residues in the CDR3. The CDR3 region is CAWSAARDRAIREQYF. CDR3 sequence (DNA): TGTGCCTGGAGCGCGGCAAGGGACAGGGCGATCCGCGAGCAGTACTTC. Full variable domain (rest looked up from reference TRBV30 and TRBJ2-7): SQTIHQWPATLVQPVGSPLSLECTVEGTSNPNLYWYRQAAGRGLQLLFYSVGIGQISSEVPQNLSASRPQDRQFILSSKKLLLSDSGFYLCAWSAARDRAIREQYFGPGTRLTVT.

The rearrangement links TRBV30 to TRBJ2-5; TRBD2 aligns across 9 bases. The CDR3 runs 17 residues. Germline CDR1 GTSNPN, CDR2 SVGIG (reference sequence). The V gene end was trimmed by 2 bases and the J gene end by 4 bases; junction bases not matched to a gene: 14. This CDR3 is CAWSKGIAGDQSETQYF. For the CDR3, the DNA is TGTGCCTGGAGTAAGGGGATAGCGGGGGACCAATCAGAGACCCAGTACTTC.

This clone was seen just once. CDR3 nucleotide sequence: TGTGCCAGCAGTGACGAGGGGGAAACACCCCTCCACTTT. As protein: CASSDEGETPLHF. The rearrangement joins TRBV2 to TRBJ1-6, with D tentatively TRBD1 (6 bases). This CDR3 comprises 13 residues. Germline assignment: CDR1 SNHLY and CDR2 FYNNEI. Trimming pared 3 bases from V and 11 bases from J, leaving 11 bases between.

The J gene is TRBJ2-1, the V gene TRBV7-2; 9 bases agree with TRBD1. The ends lost 5 bases at V and 5 bases at J; junction bases unmatched: 7. The germline V gene has CDR1 SGHTA and CDR2 FQGNSA. The CDR3 extends over 15 amino acids. This CDR3 is CASSPMGDRDNEQFF. The CDR3 nucleotides read TGTGCCAGCAGCCCTATGGGGGACAGGGACAATGAGCAGTTCTTC.

V and J are TRBV19 and TRBJ1-1; TRBD1 is a possible D gene (5 bases). V was cut by 0 bases and J by 4 bases, with 9 bases left in between. CDR3 length: 14 residues. Germline lookup yields CDR1 LNHDA and CDR2 SQIVND (reference sequence). The CDR3: CASSIDGGGTEAFF. CDR3 in DNA: TGTGCCAGTAGTATAGACGGGGGGGGCACTGAAGCTTTCTTT.

The chain combines TRBV28 with TRBJ2-7, with TRBD2 identical over 13 bases. Germline V gives CDR1 MDHEN, CDR2 SYDVKM. The V segment lost 5 bases and the J segment 4 bases; nucleotides outside the gene matches: 8. The CDR3 loop spans 16 amino acids. The CDR3 loop is CASSTGTSGVFYEQYF. CDR3 nucleotides: TGTGCCAGCAGTACAGGGACTAGCGGGGTTTTTTACGAGCAGTACTTC.

The V call is TRBV12-3 or TRBV12-4, the J call TRBJ2-2; the D gene is possibly TRBD1 (6 bases). The CDR3 is 13 residues long. With 8 bases removed from V and 4 bases from J, the gap between germline ends came to 11 bases. CDR3 DNA: TGTGCCAGCCTGGCAGGGGCCACCGGGGAGCTGTTTTTT. Residues: CASLAGATGELFF.

The chain recombines TRBV28 with TRBJ2-3; D perhaps matches TRBD2 (6 bases). V shed 0 bases and J shed 0 bases, with 10 bases lying between them. The V gene's germline CDR1 is MDHEN and CDR2 SYDVKM. CDR3 size: 16 residues. CDR3 amino acids: CASSLWGSGSTDTQYF. In nucleotides, the CDR3 is TGTGCCAGCAGTTTATGGGGTAGCGGTAGCACAGATACGCAGTATTTT.

The V call is TRBV5-8, the J call TRBJ1-2; TRBD1 matches 7 bases. The CDR3 has 13 residues. Germline CDR1 is SGHTS and CDR2 is YDEGEE. J was trimmed by 2 bases and V by 9 bases; bases with no gene match: 7. The CDR3 spells CANWTGRNYGYTF. The CDR3 bases are TGTGCCAACTGGACAGGTCGGAACTATGGCTACACCTTC.

The V gene is TRBV6-5, the J gene TRBJ2-3, with 7 bases lining up with TRBD1. There are 16 residues in the CDR3. V lost 0 bases and J lost 2; bases outside the gene matches: 5. Germline lookup yields CDR1 MNHEY and CDR2 SVGAGI. The CDR3 nucleotides read TGTGCCAGCAGTTACTCGACAGGGCCACACACAGATACGCAGTATTTT. This codes for CASSYSTGPHTDTQYF.

This rearrangement joins TRBV9 to TRBJ1-5; 9 bases align to TRBD1. Trimming at V came to 2 bases and at J to 3 bases, leaving 6 bases not matched to a gene. The CDR3 spans 16 residues. Germline CDR1 reads SGDLS; CDR2 reads YYNGEE. The CDR3 loop reads CASSVGTGSTNQPQHF. The CDR3 DNA sequence: TGTGCCAGCAGCGTTGGGACAGGGAGTACCAATCAGCCCCAGCATTTT.

The CDR3 DNA reads TGTGCCAGCAAAGCGGGGGGCGCGGGCACTGAAGCTTTCTTT. Translation: CASKAGGAGTEAFF. V gene TRBV9 combines with J gene TRBJ1-1; D possibly corresponds to TRBD1 (6 bases). CDR3 length: 14 amino acids. Looked up from germline, CDR1 is SGDLS and CDR2 is YYNGEE. V was pared by 6 bases and J by 4 bases, with 16 bases between.

The chain combines TRBV27 with TRBJ1-4; D not certain. Trimming shortened V by 5 bases and J by 6 bases, and 13 bases separated the two germline ends. CDR3 length equals 14 residues. CDR1 MNHEY and CDR2 SMNVEV come from the germline V gene (reference sequence). In DNA form, the CDR3 reads TGTGCCAGCAGTGCAGGCTTTAGCGATGAAAAACTGTTTTTT. This translates into CASSAGFSDEKLFF.

This rearrangement joins TRBV30 to TRBJ2-7; TRBD2 matches 7 bases. The CDR3 spans 12 residues. The junction had 2 bases not matched to a gene; V was cut back by 0 bases and J by 6 bases. The germline CDR1 and CDR2 sequences are GTSNPN and SVGIG (reference sequence). CDR3 region: CAWSVGGGEQYF. CDR3 bases: TGTGCCTGGAGTGTTGGGGGGGGCGAGCAGTACTTC.

The count of this clone is one. J is TRBJ2-1 and V is TRBV19; 7 bases align to TRBD2. The CDR3 runs to 13 residues. The trim removed 4 bases at V and 16 bases at J, leaving 13 bases unmatched. CDR1 LNHDA and CDR2 SQIVND come from the germline V gene (reference sequence). The CDR3 DNA follows: TGTGCCAGTAGTACCCCGAGGCGGGGGACGATATTCTTC. This sequence encodes CASSTPRRGTIFF. Together with reference TRBV19 and TRBJ2-1, the CDR3 gives the full variable domain: DGGITQSPKYLFRKEGQNVTLSCEQNLNHDAMYWYRQDPGQGLRLIYYSQIVNDFQKGDIAEGYSVSREKKESFPLTVTSAQKNPTAFYLCASSTPRRGTIFFGPGTRLTVL.